This TCR beta chain came from a study of OX40 agonist ivuxolimab in advanced cancers. The CDR3 is 12 amino acids. Trimming stripped 7 bases from V and 2 bases from J, with 8 bases between. In germline, CDR1 is PRHDT, CDR2 FYEKMQ (reference sequence). The data were produced by immunoSEQ multiplex PCR, yet TCRdb's version contains in-frame clones alone and is incomplete. This sample has roughly 100,000 clones, with roughly 84% found just once. The genes are TRBV13 and TRBJ1-2; D not resolved. Sequences were derived from CD4+ or CD8+ T cells sorted from blood, sampled in a trial of the OX40 agonist ivuxolimab. The TCR sequence derives from an adult with an advanced solid tumor such as melanoma, head and neck, liver or kidney cancer. The DNA for the CDR3 is TGTGCCAGCACTTCATCCAACTATGGCTACACCTTC. Translated: CASTSSNYGYTF.